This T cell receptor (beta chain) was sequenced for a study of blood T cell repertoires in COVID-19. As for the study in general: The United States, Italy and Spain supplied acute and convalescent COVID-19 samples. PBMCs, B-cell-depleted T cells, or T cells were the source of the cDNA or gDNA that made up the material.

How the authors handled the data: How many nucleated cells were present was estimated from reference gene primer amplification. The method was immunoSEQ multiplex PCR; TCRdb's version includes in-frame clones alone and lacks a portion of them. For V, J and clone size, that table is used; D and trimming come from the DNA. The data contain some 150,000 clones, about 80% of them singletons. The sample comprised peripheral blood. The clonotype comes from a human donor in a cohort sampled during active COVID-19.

DNA for the CDR3: TGCGCCAGCAGCTTGGAAGCGGGGAGCACTGAAGCTTTCTTT. Translated, it gives CASSLEAGSTEAFF. The gene calls are TRBV5-1 and TRBJ1-1; no definite D call. V was shortened by 0 bases and J by 4 bases, with 10 bases between the two germline ends. The CDR3 has 14 residues. The V gene's germline CDR1 is SGHRS and CDR2 YFSETQ. Together with reference TRBV5-1 and TRBJ1-1, the CDR3 gives the full variable domain: KAGVTQTPRYLIKTRGQQVTLSCSPISGHRSVSWYQQTPGQGLQFLFEYFSETQRNKGNFPGRFSGRQFSNSRSEMNVSTLELGDSALYLCASSLEAGSTEAFFGQGTRLTVV.